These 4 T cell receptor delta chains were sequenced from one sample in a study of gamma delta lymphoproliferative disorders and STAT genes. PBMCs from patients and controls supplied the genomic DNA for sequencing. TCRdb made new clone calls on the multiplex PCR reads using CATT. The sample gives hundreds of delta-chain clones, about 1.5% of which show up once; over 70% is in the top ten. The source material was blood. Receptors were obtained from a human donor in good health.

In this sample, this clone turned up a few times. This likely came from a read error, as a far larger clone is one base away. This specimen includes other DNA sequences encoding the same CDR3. The CDR3 nucleotides read TGTGCCTGTGACACCGTCGGGGCAGACCAACGGGTTGTCGGCGATAAACTCATCTTT. It specifies CACDTVGADQRVVGDKLIF. The chain recombines TRDV2 with TRDJ1; D gene unclear. With 0 bases removed from V and 4 bases from J, the gap between germline ends came to 26 bases. The CDR3 runs 19 residues. The germline gives CDR1 GEAIGNYY, CDR2 EKD.

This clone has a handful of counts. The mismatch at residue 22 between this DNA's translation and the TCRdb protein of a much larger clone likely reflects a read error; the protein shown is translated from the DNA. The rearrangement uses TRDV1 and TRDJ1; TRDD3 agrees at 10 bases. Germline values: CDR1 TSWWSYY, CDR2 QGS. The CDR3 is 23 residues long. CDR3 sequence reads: CALGALPVLLKSRGIRGTDKLTF. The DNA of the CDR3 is TGTGCTCTTGGGGCCCTCCCAGTCCTCCTCAAAAGCAGGGGGATACGCGGCACCGATAAACTCACCTTT.

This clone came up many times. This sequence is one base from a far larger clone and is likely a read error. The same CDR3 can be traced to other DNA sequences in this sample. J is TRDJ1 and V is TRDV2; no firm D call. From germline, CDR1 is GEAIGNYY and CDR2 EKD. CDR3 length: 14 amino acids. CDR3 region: CACDPLRDTDKLIF. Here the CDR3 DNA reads TGTGCCTGTGACCCTTTGAGGGACACCGATAAGCTCATCTTT.

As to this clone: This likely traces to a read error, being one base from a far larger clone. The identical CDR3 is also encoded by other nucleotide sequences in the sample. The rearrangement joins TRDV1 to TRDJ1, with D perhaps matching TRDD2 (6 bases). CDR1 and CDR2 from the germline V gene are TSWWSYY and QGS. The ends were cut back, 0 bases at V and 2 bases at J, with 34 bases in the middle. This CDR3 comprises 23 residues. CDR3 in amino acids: CALGELHFSSSGFLFLRTDKLIF. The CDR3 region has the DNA TGTGCTCTTGGGGAACTCCACTTTTCTTCCTCCGGGTTTCTGTTTTTAAGGACCGATAAACTCATCTTT.